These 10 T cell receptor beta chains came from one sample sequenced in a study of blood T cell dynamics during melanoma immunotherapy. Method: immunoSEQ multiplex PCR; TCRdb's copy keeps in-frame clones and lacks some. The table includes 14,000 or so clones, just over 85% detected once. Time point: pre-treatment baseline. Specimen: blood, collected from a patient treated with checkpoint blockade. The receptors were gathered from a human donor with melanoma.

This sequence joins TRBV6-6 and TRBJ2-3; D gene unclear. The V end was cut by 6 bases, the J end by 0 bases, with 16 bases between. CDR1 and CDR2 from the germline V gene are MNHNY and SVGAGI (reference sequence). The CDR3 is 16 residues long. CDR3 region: CASRTFSASSTDTQYF. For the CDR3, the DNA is TGTGCCAGCAGGACTTTTTCAGCCTCTAGCACAGATACGCAGTATTTT.

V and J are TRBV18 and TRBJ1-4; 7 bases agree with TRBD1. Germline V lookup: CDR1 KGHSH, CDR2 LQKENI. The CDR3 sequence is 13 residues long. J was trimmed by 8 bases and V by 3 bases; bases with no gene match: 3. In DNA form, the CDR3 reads TGTGCCAGCTCACCCCCGGGACAGGAAAAACTGTTTTTT. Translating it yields CASSPPGQEKLFF.

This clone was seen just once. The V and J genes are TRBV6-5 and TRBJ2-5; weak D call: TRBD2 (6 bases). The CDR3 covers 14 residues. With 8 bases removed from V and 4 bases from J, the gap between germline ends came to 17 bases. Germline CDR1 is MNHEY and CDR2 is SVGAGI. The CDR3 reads CASSPDGGRETQYF. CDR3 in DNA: TGTGCCAGCTCCCCGGACGGGGGAAGAGAGACCCAGTACTTC.

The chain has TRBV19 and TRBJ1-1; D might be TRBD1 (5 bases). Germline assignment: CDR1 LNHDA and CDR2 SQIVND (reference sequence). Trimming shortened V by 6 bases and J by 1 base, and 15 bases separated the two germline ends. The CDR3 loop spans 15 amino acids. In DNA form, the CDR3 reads TGTGCCAGTAGACTAGGGACGTCTGGGAACACTGAAGCTTTCTTT. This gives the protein CASRLGTSGNTEAFF.

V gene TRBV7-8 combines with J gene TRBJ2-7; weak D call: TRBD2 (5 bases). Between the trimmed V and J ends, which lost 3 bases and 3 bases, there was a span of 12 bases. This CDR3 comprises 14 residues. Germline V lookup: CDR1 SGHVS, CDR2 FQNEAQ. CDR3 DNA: TGTGCCAGCAGCTTCGCCTCGGGGAGCTACGAGCAGTACGTC. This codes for CASSFASGSYEQYV.

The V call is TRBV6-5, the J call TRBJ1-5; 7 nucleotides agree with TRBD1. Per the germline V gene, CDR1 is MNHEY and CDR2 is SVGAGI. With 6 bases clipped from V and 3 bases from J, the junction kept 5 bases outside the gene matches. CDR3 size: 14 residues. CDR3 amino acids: CASSWDRNNQPQHF. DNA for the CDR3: TGTGCCAGCAGCTGGGACAGAAACAATCAGCCCCAGCATTTT.

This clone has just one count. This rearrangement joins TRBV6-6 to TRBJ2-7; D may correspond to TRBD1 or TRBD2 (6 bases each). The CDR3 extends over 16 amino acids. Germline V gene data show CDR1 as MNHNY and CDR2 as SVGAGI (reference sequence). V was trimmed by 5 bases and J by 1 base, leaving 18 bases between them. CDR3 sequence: CASSPGGRGGSYEQYV. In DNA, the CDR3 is TGTGCCAGCAGTCCCGGTGGTAGAGGGGGGTCCTACGAGCAGTACGTC.

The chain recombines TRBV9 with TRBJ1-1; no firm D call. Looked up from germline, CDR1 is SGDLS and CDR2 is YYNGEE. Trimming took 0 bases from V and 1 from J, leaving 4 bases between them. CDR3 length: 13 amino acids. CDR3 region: CASSVEQNTEAFF. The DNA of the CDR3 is TGTGCCAGCAGCGTAGAGCAGAACACTGAAGCTTTCTTT.

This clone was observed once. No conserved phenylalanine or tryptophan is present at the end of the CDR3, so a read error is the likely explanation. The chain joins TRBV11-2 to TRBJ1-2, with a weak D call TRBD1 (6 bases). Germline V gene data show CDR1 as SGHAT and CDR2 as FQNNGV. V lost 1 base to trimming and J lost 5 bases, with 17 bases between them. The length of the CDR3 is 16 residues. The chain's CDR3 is CASSLGQGSSGYGYTS. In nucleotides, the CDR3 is TGTGCCAGCAGCTTAGGGCAGGGGAGTTCGGGGTATGGCTACACCTCC.

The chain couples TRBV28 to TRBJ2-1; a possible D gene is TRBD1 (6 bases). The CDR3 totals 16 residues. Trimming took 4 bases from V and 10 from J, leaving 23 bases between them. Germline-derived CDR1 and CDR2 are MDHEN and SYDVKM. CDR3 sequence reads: CASSSRRDKIEGEQFF. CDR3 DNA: TGTGCCAGCAGTTCCCGACGGGACAAAATCGAGGGGGAGCAGTTCTTC.